Listed below are T cell receptor beta chains from one sample, sequenced in a study of neurological immune-mediated disorders. In TCRdb, the 5' RACE reads were re-called with MiXCR into one record per CDR3 protein. The sample consists of roughly 48,000 distinct CDR3 sequences, around 14% of them appearing once. The sample consisted of PBMCs. These receptors originate from a male donor with HTLV-1-associated myelopathy (HAM/TSP). Both conserved end residues are part of each CDR3. The order of the fields is V gene, J gene, CDR3 protein.

v_gene: TRBV7-6
j_gene: TRBJ1-1
CDR3aa: CASSFGLKGRNTEAFF

v_gene: TRBV11-2
j_gene: TRBJ2-7
CDR3aa: CASRPTGGHEQYF

v_gene: TRBV29-1
j_gene: TRBJ2-2
CDR3aa: CSASTGYTGELFF

v_gene: TRBV7-9
j_gene: TRBJ2-7
CDR3aa: CASSLQGGPYEQYF

v_gene: TRBV7-6
j_gene: TRBJ2-1
CDR3aa: CASSSSLSVNEQFF

v_gene: TRBV25-1
j_gene: TRBJ1-2
CDR3aa: CASSDGRYGYTF

v_gene: TRBV5-1
j_gene: TRBJ2-7
CDR3aa: CASSLQATYEQYF

v_gene: TRBV20-1
j_gene: TRBJ2-3
CDR3aa: CSARVLAGGTDTQYF

v_gene: TRBV3-1
j_gene: TRBJ2-3
CDR3aa: CASSQGEVSTDTQYF

v_gene: TRBV28
j_gene: TRBJ2-5
CDR3aa: CASSLVGGGEYF

v_gene: TRBV9
j_gene: TRBJ2-7
CDR3aa: CASSPWLAGSLEQYF

v_gene: TRBV6-5
j_gene: TRBJ2-4
CDR3aa: CASSPRPKGDIQYF

v_gene: TRBV7-8
j_gene: TRBJ1-5
CDR3aa: CASSLWGESNQPQHF

v_gene: TRBV4-3
j_gene: TRBJ2-7
CDR3aa: CASSLSVSGGIPYEQYF

v_gene: TRBV5-5
j_gene: TRBJ1-6
CDR3aa: CASSLLGDRSSYNSPLHF

v_gene: TRBV3-1
j_gene: TRBJ2-7
CDR3aa: CASSQGGAAGYEQYF

v_gene: TRBV6-2/TRBV6-3
j_gene: TRBJ2-1
CDR3aa: CASSYSGWKDEQFF

v_gene: TRBV20-1
j_gene: TRBJ1-5
CDR3aa: CSARENHQGRWQPQHF

v_gene: TRBV5-1
j_gene: TRBJ2-7
CDR3aa: CASSLGQGAFSYEQYF

v_gene: TRBV20-1
j_gene: TRBJ2-4
CDR3aa: CSALGGVIIKNIQYF

v_gene: TRBV20-1
j_gene: TRBJ2-4
CDR3aa: CSARELKGLSNIQYF

v_gene: TRBV6-5
j_gene: TRBJ1-5
CDR3aa: CASSTRPHQPQHF

v_gene: TRBV20-1
j_gene: TRBJ2-5
CDR3aa: CSARSDHRETQYF

v_gene: TRBV20-1
j_gene: TRBJ2-3
CDR3aa: CSARETTGGPDTQYF

v_gene: TRBV7-9
j_gene: TRBJ2-4
CDR3aa: CASSYLTSGGDIQYF

v_gene: TRBV6-2/TRBV6-3
j_gene: TRBJ1-5
CDR3aa: CASSWTGGNQPQHF

v_gene: TRBV5-5
j_gene: TRBJ1-2
CDR3aa: CASSVRTGAYGYTF

v_gene: TRBV12-3/TRBV12-4
j_gene: TRBJ2-7
CDR3aa: CASSLGVGEQYF

v_gene: TRBV21-1
j_gene: TRBJ2-6
CDR3aa: CASSKEASSGANVLTF

v_gene: TRBV12-3/TRBV12-4
j_gene: TRBJ1-5
CDR3aa: CASSGRENQPQHF

v_gene: TRBV5-1
j_gene: TRBJ2-5
CDR3aa: CASSLGGRETQYF

v_gene: TRBV9
j_gene: TRBJ2-5
CDR3aa: CASSEGGLAETQYF

v_gene: TRBV7-9
j_gene: TRBJ2-7
CDR3aa: CASSAKDRGKDEQYF

v_gene: TRBV20-1
j_gene: TRBJ1-5
CDR3aa: CSARSPGQGSSQPQHF